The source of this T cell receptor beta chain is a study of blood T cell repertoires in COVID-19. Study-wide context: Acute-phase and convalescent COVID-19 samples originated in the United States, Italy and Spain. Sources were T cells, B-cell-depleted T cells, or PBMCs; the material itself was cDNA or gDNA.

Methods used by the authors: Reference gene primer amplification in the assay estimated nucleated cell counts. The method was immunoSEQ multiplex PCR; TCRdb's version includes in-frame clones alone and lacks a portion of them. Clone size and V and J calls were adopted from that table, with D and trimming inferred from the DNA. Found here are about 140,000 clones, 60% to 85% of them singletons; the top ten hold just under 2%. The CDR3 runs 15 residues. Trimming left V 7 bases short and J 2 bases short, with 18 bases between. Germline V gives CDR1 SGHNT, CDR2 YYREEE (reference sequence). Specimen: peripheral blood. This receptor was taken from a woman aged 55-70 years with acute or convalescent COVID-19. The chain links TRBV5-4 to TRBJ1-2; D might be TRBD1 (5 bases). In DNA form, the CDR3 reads TGTGCCAGCCAATCTGGGGGGATTGGGAACTATGGCTACACCTTC. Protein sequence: CASQSGGIGNYGYTF.